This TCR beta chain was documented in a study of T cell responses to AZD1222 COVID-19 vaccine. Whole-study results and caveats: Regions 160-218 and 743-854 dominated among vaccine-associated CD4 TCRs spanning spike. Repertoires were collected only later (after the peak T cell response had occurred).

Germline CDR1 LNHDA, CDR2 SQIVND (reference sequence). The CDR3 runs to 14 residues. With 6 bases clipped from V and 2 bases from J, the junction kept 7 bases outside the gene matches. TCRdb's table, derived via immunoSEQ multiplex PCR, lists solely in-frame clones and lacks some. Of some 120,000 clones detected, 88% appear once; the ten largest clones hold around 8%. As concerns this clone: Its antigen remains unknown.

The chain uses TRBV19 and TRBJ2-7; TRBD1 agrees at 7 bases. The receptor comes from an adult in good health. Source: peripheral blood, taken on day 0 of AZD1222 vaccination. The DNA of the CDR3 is TGTGCCAGTAGGTCGACAGGGATAGCCTACGAGCAGTACTTC. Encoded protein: CASRSTGIAYEQYF. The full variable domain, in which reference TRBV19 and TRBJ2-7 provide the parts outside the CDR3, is DGGITQSPKYLFRKEGQNVTLSCEQNLNHDAMYWYRQDPGQGLRLIYYSQIVNDFQKGDIAEGYSVSREKKESFPLTVTSAQKNPTAFYLCASRSTGIAYEQYFGPGTRLTVT.